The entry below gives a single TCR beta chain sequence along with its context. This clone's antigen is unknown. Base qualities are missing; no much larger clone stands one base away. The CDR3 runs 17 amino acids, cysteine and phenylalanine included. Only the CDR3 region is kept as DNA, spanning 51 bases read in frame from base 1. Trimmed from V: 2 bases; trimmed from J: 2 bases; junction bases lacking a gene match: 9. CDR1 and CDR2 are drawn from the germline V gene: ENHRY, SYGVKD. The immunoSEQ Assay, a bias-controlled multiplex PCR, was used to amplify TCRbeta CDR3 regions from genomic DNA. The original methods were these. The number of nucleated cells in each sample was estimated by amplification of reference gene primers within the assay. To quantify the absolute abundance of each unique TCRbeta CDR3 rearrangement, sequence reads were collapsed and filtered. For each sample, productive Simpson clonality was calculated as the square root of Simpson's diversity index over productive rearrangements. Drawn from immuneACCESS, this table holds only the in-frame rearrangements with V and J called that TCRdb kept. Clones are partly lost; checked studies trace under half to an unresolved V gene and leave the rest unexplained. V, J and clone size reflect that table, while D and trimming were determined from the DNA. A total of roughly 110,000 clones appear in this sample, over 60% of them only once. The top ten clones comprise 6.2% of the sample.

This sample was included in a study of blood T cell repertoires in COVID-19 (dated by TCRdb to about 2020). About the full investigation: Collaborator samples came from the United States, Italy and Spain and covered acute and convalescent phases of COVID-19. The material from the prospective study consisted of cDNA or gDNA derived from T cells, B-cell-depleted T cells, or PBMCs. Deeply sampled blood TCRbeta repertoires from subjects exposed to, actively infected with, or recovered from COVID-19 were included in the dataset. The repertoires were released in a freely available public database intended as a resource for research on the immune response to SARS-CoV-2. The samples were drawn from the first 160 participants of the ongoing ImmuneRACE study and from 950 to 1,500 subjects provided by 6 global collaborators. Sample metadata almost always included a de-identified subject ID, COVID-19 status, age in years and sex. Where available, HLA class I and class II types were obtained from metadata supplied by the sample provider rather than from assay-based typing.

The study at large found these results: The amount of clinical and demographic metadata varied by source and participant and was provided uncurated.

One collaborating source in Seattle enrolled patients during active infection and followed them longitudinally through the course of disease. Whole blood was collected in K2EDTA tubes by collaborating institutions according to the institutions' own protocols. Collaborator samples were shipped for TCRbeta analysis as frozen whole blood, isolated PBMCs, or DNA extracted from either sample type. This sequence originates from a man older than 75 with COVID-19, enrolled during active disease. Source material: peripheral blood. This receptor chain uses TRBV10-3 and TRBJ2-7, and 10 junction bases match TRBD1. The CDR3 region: CAISETLPGQGAYEQYF. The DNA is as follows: TGTGCCATCAGTGAGACCCTACCCGGACAGGGGGCCTACGAGCAGTACTTC.